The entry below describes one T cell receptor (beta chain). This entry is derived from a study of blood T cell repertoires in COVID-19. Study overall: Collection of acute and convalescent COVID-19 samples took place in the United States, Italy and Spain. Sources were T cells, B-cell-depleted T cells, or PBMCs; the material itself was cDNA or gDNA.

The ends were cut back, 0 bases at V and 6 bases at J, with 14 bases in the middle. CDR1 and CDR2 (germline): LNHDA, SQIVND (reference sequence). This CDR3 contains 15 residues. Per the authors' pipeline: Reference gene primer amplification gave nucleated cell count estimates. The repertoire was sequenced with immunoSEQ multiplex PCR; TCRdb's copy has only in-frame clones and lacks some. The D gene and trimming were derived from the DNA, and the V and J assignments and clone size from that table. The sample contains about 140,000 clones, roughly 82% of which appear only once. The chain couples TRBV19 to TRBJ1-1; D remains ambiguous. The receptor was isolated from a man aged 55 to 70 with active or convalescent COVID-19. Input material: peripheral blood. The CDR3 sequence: CASSIEAVGSPEAFF. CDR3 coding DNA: TGTGCCAGTAGTATAGAGGCGGTCGGTAGCCCTGAAGCTTTCTTT.